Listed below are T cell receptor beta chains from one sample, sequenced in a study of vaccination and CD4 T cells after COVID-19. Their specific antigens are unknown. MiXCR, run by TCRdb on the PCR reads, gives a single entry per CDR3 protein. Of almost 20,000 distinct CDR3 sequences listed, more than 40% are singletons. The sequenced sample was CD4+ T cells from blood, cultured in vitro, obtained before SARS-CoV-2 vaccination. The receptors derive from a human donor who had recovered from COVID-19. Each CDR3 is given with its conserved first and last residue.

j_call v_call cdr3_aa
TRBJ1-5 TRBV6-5 CASSYSAGGAQHF
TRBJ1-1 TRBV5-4 CASRDSGGLNTEAFF
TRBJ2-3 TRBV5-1 CASSLGLAGITDTQYF
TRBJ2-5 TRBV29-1 CSVVVRGARETQYF
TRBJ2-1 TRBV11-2 CASSLDSAGGRYNEQFF
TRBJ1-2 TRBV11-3 CASSLDQQGNTF
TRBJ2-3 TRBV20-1 CSALLVAGGITDTQYF
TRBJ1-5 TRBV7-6 CASSLATGRDQPQHF
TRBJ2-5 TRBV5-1 CASSSLAGVGETQYF
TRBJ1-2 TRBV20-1 CSAREPQGSRGYTF
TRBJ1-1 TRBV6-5 CASSYSGQANTEAFF
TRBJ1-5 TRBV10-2 CASSGIGQIDQPQHF
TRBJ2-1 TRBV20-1 CSARGSRAMYNEQFF
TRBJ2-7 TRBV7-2 CASSLTSGPYEQYF
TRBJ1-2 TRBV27 CASRDTGHGAHGYTF